Described below is a single T cell receptor (beta chain) sequence and its context. An expanded emulsion RT-PCR with primers for all TCR V genes paired CD8+ T cell chains. These data belong to a study of T cell repertoires in breast cancer. This CDR3 region has 15 residues. Trimming cost V 7 bases and J 2 bases, with 19 bases left between them. Germline CDR1 is SGDLS and CDR2 is YYNGEE. A second nested PCR with blocking oligonucleotides suppressed unpaired genes. One entry per CDR3 protein, called by TCRdb with MiXCR from the emulsion pairing reads. This table has roughly 40,000 distinct CDR3 sequences, under 60% appearing once.

This chain connects TRBV9 to TRBJ2-7; tentatively, D is TRBD1 or TRBD2 (7 bases each). Sequencing was done on a sample of CD8+ T cells. The TCR was taken from a pool of human donors with breast cancer or a healthy control (not recorded which). CDR3 in DNA: TGTGCCAGCGCCGGGGGGCAGGGGGTTCCCTACGAGCAGTACTTC. Amino acid sequence: CASAGGQGVPYEQYF.